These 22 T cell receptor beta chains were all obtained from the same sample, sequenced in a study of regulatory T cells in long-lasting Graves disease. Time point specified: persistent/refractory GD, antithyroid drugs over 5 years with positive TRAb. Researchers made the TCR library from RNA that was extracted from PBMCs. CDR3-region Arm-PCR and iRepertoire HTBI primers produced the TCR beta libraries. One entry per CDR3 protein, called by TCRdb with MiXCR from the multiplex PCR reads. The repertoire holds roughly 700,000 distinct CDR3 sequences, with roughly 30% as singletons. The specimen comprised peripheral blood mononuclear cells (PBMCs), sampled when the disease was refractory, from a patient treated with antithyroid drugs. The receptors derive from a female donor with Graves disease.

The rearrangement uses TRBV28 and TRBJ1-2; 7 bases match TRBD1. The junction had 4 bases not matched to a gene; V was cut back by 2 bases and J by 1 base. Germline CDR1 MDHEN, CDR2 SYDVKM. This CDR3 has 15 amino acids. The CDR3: CASSLPGQINYGYTF. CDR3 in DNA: TGTGCCAGCAGTTTACCGGGACAGATTAACTATGGCTACACCTTC.

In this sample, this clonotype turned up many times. The CDR3 DNA is TGTGCCACCAGTGATTCTGGGGGACAGATACCTATGAGCTACACCTTC. It yields the protein CATSDSGGQIPMSYTF. The chain uses TRBV24-1 and TRBJ1-2; 7 bases align to TRBD1. This CDR3 has 16 residues. V trimming: 2 bases; J trimming: 9 bases; junction bases outside the gene matches: 14. The V gene's germline CDR1 is KGHDR and CDR2 SFDVKD.

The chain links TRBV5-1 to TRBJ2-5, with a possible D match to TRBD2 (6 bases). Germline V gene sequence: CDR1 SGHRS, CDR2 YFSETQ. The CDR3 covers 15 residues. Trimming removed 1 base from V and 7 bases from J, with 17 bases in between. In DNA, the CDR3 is TGCGCCAGCAGCTTGAAATCGGGAGCGGAAGGGACCCAGTACTTC. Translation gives CASSLKSGAEGTQYF. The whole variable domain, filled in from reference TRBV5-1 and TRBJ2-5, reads KAGVTQTPRYLIKTRGQQVTLSCSPISGHRSVSWYQQTPGQGLQFLFEYFSETQRNKGNFPGRFSGRQFSNSRSEMNVSTLELGDSALYLCASSLKSGAEGTQYFGPGTRLLVL.

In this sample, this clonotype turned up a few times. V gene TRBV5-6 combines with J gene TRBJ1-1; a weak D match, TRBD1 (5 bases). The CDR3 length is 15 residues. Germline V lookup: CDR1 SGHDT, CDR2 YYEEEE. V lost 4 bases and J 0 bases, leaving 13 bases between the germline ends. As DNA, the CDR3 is TGTGCCAGCAGCCACCCGACAGCCATGAACACTGAAGCTTTCTTT. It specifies CASSHPTAMNTEAFF.

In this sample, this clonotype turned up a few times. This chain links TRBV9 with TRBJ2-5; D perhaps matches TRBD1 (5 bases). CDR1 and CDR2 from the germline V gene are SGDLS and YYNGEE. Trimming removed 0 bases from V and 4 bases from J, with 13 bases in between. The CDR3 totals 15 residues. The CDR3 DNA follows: TGTGCCAGCAGCGTAGGGGGCCGTCAGGGAGAGACCCAGTACTTC. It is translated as CASSVGGRQGETQYF.

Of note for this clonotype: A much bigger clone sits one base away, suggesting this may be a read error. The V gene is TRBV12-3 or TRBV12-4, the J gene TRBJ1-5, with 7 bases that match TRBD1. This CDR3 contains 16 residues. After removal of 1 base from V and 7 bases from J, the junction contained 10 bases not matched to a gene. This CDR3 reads CASSLGMTGIEQPQHF. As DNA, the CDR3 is TGTGCCAGCAGTTTAGGAATGACAGGGATAGAACAGCCCCAGCATTTT.

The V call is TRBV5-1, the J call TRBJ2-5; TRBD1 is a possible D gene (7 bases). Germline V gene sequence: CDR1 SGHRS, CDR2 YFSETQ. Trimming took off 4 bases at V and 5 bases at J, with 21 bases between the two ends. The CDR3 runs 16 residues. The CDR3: CASSLYEGGAGETQYF. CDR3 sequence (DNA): TGCGCCAGCAGCCTTTACGAAGGGGGCGCGGGGGAGACCCAGTACTTC.

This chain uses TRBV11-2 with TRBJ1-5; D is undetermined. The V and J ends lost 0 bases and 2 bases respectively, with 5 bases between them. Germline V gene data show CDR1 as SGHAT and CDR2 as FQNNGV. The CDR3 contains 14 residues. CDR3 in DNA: TGTGCCAGCAGCTTAGATCCGGGCAATCAGCCCCAGCATTTT. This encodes CASSLDPGNQPQHF.

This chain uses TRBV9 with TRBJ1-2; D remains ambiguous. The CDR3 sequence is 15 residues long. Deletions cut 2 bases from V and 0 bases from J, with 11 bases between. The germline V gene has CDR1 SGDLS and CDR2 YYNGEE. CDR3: CASSVSAHTNYGYTF. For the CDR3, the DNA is TGTGCCAGCAGCGTTTCGGCTCACACTAACTATGGCTACACCTTC. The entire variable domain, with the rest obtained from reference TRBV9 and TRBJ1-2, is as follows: DSGVTQTPKHLITATGQRVTLRCSPRSGDLSVYWYQQSLDQGLQFLIQYYNGEERAKGNILERFSAQQFPDLHSELNLSSLELGDSALYFCASSVSAHTNYGYTFGSGTRLTVV.

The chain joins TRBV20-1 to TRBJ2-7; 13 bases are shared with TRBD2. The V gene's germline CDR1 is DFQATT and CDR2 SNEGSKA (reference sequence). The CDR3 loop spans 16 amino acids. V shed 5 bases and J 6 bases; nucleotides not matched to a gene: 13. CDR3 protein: CSAWIGRGLAGIEQYF. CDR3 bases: TGCAGTGCTTGGATTGGGAGGGGACTAGCGGGGATCGAGCAGTACTTC.

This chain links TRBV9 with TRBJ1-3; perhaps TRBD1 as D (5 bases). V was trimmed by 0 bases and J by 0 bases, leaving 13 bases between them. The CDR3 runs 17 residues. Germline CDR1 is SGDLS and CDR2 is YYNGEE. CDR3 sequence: CASSVAGVKSSGNTIYF. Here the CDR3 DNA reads TGTGCCAGCAGCGTAGCGGGGGTCAAGAGCTCTGGAAACACCATATATTTT.

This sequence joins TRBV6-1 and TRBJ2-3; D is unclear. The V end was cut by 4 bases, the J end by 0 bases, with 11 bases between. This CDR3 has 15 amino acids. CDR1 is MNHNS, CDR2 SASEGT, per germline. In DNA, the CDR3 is TGTGCCAGCAGTGTAGTGGCATCTAGCACAGATACGCAGTATTTT. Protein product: CASSVVASSTDTQYF.

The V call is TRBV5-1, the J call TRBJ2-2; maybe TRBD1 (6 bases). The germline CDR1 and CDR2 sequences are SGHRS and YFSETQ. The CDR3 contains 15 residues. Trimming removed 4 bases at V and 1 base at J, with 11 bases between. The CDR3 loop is CASSITGRNTGELFF. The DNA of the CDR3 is TGCGCCAGCAGCATTACAGGGAGGAACACCGGGGAGCTGTTTTTT.

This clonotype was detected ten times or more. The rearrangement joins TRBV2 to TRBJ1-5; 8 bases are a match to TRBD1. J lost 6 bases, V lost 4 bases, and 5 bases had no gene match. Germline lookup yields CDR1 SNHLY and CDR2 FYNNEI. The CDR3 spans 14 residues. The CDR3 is CASSVYRGGQPQHF. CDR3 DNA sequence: TGTGCCAGCAGTGTATACAGGGGGGGTCAGCCCCAGCATTTT.

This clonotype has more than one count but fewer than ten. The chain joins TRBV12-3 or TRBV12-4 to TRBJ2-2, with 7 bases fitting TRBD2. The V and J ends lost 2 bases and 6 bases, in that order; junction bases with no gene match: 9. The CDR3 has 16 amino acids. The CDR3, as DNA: TGTGCCAGCAGTTTAAGTACTAGCGAGCGGTCCGGGGAGCTGTTTTTT. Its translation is CASSLSTSERSGELFF.

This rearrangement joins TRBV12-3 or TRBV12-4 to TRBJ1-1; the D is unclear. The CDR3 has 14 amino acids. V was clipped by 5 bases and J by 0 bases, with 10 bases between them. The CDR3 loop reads CASSIGRMNTEAFF. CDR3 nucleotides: TGTGCCAGCAGTATAGGACGGATGAACACTGAAGCTTTCTTT.

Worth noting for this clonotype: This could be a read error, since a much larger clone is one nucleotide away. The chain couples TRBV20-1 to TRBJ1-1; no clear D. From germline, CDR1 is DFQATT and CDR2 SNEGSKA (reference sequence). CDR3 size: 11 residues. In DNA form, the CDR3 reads TGCAGTTCTAGAGGGAACACTGAAGCTTTCTTT. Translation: CSSRGNTEAFF.

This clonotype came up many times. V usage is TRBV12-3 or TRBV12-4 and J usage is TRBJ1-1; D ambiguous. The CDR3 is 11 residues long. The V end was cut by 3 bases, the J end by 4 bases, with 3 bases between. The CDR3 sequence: CASSLITEAFF. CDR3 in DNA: TGTGCCAGCAGTTTGATCACTGAAGCTTTCTTT.

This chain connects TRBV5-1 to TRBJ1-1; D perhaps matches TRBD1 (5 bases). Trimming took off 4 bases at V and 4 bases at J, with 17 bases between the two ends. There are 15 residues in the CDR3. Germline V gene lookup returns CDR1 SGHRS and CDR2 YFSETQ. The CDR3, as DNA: TGCGCCAGCAGCCTACCCGGGACGGCAACCACTGAAGCTTTCTTT. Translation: CASSLPGTATTEAFF.

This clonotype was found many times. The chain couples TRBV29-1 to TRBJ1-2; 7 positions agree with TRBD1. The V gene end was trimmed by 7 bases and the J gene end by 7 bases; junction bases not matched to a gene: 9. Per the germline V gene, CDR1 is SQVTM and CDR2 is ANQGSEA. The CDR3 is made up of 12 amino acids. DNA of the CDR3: TGCAGCGCCGAATCAGGGGGAAGTGGCTACACCTTC. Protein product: CSAESGGSGYTF.

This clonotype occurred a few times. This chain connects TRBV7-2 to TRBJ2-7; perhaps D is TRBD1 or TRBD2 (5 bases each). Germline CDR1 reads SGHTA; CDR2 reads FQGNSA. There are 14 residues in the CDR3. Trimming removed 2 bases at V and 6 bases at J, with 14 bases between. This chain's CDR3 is CASSLSIGAGEQYF. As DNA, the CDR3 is TGTGCCAGCAGCTTAAGCATCGGGGCTGGCGAGCAGTACTTC.

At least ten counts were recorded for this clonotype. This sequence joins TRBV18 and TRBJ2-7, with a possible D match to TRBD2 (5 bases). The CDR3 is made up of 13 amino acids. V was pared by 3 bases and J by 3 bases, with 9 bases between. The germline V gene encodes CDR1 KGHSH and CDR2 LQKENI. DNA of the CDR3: TGTGCCAGCTCACCGAGTCGGGACTACGAGCAGTACTTC. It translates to CASSPSRDYEQYF.